Below are 22 T cell receptor beta chains sequenced from a single sample in a study of cytomegalovirus exposure and HLA in healthy donors. 60 Vbeta and 13 Jbeta primers were used in PCR. The table came from immunoSEQ multiplex PCR; TCRdb's copy has only in-frame clones and leaves some out. The repertoire holds fewer than 200,000 clones, with around 80% as singletons. Source material: PBMCs. The receptors originated from a woman aged 50 to 60 in good health and CMV-seropositive.

V and J are TRBV28 and TRBJ1-4; 10 bases align to TRBD1. Germline V gene lookup returns CDR1 MDHEN and CDR2 SYDVKM. This CDR3 is 14 amino acids long. Trimming at V came to 6 bases and at J to 5 bases, leaving 3 bases not matched to a gene. CDR3 amino acids: CASRKGQGNEKLFF. The CDR3 DNA reads TGTGCCAGCAGGAAGGGACAGGGGAATGAAAAACTGTTTTTT.

This clone has just one count. The V gene is TRBV30, the J gene TRBJ1-2; the D gene is possibly TRBD1 (6 bases). Trimming cost V 0 bases and J 6 bases, with 17 bases left between them. The CDR3 covers 15 residues. The germline V gene encodes CDR1 GTSNPN and CDR2 SVGIG (reference sequence). The CDR3 region is CAWSVLVRTEHGYTF. CDR3 nucleotide sequence: TGTGCCTGGAGTGTACTGGTAAGGACAGAACATGGCTACACCTTC.

The chain employs TRBV7-2 and TRBJ1-2; D is perhaps TRBD1 (5 bases). The CDR3 totals 16 residues. Trimming left V 7 bases short and J 0 bases short, with 18 bases between. Germline CDR1 and CDR2: SGHTA and FQGNSA. This CDR3 is CASIKFSGSANYGYTF. CDR3 coding DNA: TGTGCCAGCATCAAATTCTCAGGGTCCGCTAACTATGGCTACACCTTC.

The sample holds a few counts of this clone. This chain connects TRBV2 to TRBJ1-6; D is unresolved. Germline assignment: CDR1 SNHLY and CDR2 FYNNEI. The CDR3 spans 15 residues. V was trimmed by 10 bases and J by 7 bases, leaving 20 bases between them. DNA of the CDR3: TGTGCCATTCCTCGGGGAGTCTCGGAAAATTCACCCCTCCACTTT. Protein sequence: CAIPRGVSENSPLHF.

The rearrangement links TRBV30 to TRBJ2-7; weak D call: TRBD1 (6 bases). The CDR3 runs 11 residues. Germline-derived CDR1 and CDR2 are GTSNPN and SVGIG (reference sequence). V lost 0 bases and J 6 bases, leaving 6 bases between the germline ends. The CDR3 bases are TGTGCCTGGAGTGTAGGGGGCGAGCAGTACTTC. Translated, it gives CAWSVGGEQYF.

The chain is built from TRBV29-1 and TRBJ1-5, with 11 bases lining up with TRBD1. CDR3 size: 14 residues. The V gene's germline CDR1 is SQVTM and CDR2 ANQGSEA. V was pared by 6 bases and J by 5 bases, with 6 bases of the junction left unmatched. The chain's CDR3 is CSVRGQGADQPQHF. CDR3 in DNA: TGCAGCGTCCGCGGACAGGGGGCGGATCAGCCCCAGCATTTT.

The CDR3 region is CASSDTSSPYEQYF. The CDR3 bases are TGCGCCAGCTCGGACACTAGCTCCCCCTACGAGCAGTACTTC. This chain uses TRBV5-1 with TRBJ2-7; weak D call: TRBD2 (6 bases). CDR1 is SGHRS, CDR2 YFSETQ, per germline. The CDR3 spans 14 residues. Trimming took 7 bases from V and 2 from J, leaving 16 bases between them.

This chain connects TRBV6-5 to TRBJ2-3, with D possibly being TRBD2 (6 bases). V was pared by 11 bases and J by 1 base, with 19 bases between. Looked up from germline, CDR1 is MNHEY and CDR2 is SVGAGI. The CDR3 covers 15 residues. The CDR3 DNA sequence: TGTGCCGCCAGGTATAGCGGCAGTCGCACAGATACGCAGTATTTT. Residues: CAARYSGSRTDTQYF.

The chain links TRBV6-5 to TRBJ1-3; unclear D gene. CDR1 and CDR2 (germline): MNHEY, SVGAGI. Deletions cut 0 bases from V and 0 bases from J, with 9 bases between. This CDR3 is built from 16 residues. The CDR3 loop is CASSYSEGNSGNTIYF. In nucleotides, the CDR3 is TGTGCCAGCAGTTACTCGGAGGGCAACTCTGGAAACACCATATATTTT.

The chain recombines TRBV9 with TRBJ2-3; weak D call: TRBD2 (6 bases). The CDR3 has 16 residues. Trimming took off 6 bases at V and 6 bases at J, with 23 bases between the two ends. CDR1 and CDR2 (germline): SGDLS, YYNGEE. CDR3 nucleotide sequence: TGTGCCAGCAACCCGTTGAGGAGTGAGGAGGGTGATACGCAGTATTTT. Encoded protein: CASNPLRSEEGDTQYF. The whole variable domain, remainder taken from reference TRBV9 and TRBJ2-3, is DSGVTQTPKHLITATGQRVTLRCSPRSGDLSVYWYQQSLDQGLQFLIQYYNGEERAKGNILERFSAQQFPDLHSELNLSSLELGDSALYFCASNPLRSEEGDTQYFGPGTRLTVL.

This clone was seen a few times. The chain combines TRBV9 with TRBJ1-2, with TRBD1 matching over 9 bases. This CDR3 is 14 amino acids long. Germline V gene lookup returns CDR1 SGDLS and CDR2 YYNGEE. V lost 4 bases, J lost 8 bases, and 9 bases stayed unmatched. The CDR3 DNA is TGTGCCAGCAGCCCCCGACAGGGGGGATGGGGCTACACCTTC. This translates into CASSPRQGGWGYTF.

In this sample, this clone turned up a few times. The chain recombines TRBV7-8 with TRBJ2-3, with D possibly matching TRBD2 (6 bases). CDR3 length equals 16 residues. Germline values: CDR1 SGHVS, CDR2 FQNEAQ. V was cut by 5 bases and J by 2 bases, with 17 bases left in between. The CDR3 coding sequence is TGTGCCAGCAGCCCGAGGGACTCCCTCGCCACAGATACGCAGTATTTT. Its translation: CASSPRDSLATDTQYF.

V usage is TRBV11-2 and J usage is TRBJ2-5; 7 bases align to TRBD1. Looked up from germline, CDR1 is SGHAT and CDR2 is FQNNGV. This CDR3 contains 15 residues. V lost 5 bases and J lost 4; bases outside the gene matches: 10. In nucleotides, the CDR3 is TGTGCCAGCAGCCCCCGGGACAGTGCGGGAGAGACCCAGTACTTC. Protein: CASSPRDSAGETQYF.

The genes are TRBV7-6 and TRBJ2-7; 7 bases are a match to TRBD1. V was clipped by 5 bases and J by 3 bases; unmatched bases: 4. CDR3 length: 13 amino acids. The germline V gene encodes CDR1 SGHVS and CDR2 FNYEAQ. This chain's CDR3 is CASSPGQSYEQYF. The CDR3 region has the DNA TGTGCCAGCAGCCCGGGACAGAGCTACGAGCAGTACTTC. The full variable domain, its missing parts supplied by reference TRBV7-6 and TRBJ2-7, is GAGVSQSPRYKVTKRGQDVALRCDPISGHVSLYWYRQALGQGPEFLTYFNYEAQQDKSGLPNDRFSAERPEGSISTLTIQRTEQRDSAMYRCASSPGQSYEQYFGPGTRLTVT.

The chain has TRBV4-2 and TRBJ2-1; no firm D call. The CDR3 is 15 residues long. Germline V gene data show CDR1 as LGHNA and CDR2 as YNFKEQ. Trimming removed 3 bases from V and 0 bases from J, with 9 bases in between. As DNA, the CDR3 is TGTGCCAGCAGCCACCCTGGCATCTCCTACAATGAGCAGTTCTTC. Encoded protein: CASSHPGISYNEQFF.

This clone was seen only once. The chain joins TRBV28 to TRBJ1-1; perhaps TRBD1 as D (5 bases). CDR1 MDHEN and CDR2 SYDVKM come from the germline V gene. V was pared by 2 bases and J by 7 bases, with 8 bases between. CDR3 length: 12 amino acids. The CDR3 DNA reads TGTGCCAGCAGTTTACAGGGAATTGAAGCTTTCTTT. Its protein product is CASSLQGIEAFF.

The chain uses TRBV2 and TRBJ1-1; no clear D gene. The germline V gene has CDR1 SNHLY and CDR2 FYNNEI. The CDR3 extends over 14 amino acids. V lost 3 bases and J 5 bases, leaving 13 bases between the germline ends. As DNA, the CDR3 is TGTGCCAGCAGTGACTCGGGAAAGGGAACTGAAGCTTTCTTT. Translation: CASSDSGKGTEAFF.

This clone was picked up a small number of times. The chain links TRBV5-1 to TRBJ1-2, with a weak D call TRBD1 (5 bases). Germline CDR1 reads SGHRS; CDR2 reads YFSETQ. The CDR3 is 13 amino acids. V was cut by 5 bases and J by 8 bases, with 16 bases left in between. The CDR3 DNA sequence: TGCGCCAGCAGATCCGGGGGGGAGGGAGGCTACACCTTC. Amino acids: CASRSGGEGGYTF.

The chain is built from TRBV5-8 and TRBJ1-2; the match to TRBD1 covers 7 bases. Germline-derived CDR1 and CDR2 are SGHTS and YDEGEE. Trimming removed 2 bases from V and 2 bases from J; junction bases left unmatched: 6. The CDR3 spans 15 residues. CDR3 residues: CASSFAGTANYGYTF. CDR3 nucleotides: TGTGCCAGCAGCTTCGCCGGGACAGCGAACTATGGCTACACCTTC. The full variable domain, rest sourced from reference TRBV5-8 and TRBJ1-2, is EAGVTQSPTHLIKTRGQQATLRCSPISGHTSVYWYQQALGLGLQFLLWYDEGEERNRGNFPPRFSGRQFPNYSSELNVNALELEDSALYLCASSFAGTANYGYTFGSGTRLTVV.

The genes are TRBV25-1 and TRBJ1-1; tentatively, D is TRBD1 (5 bases). Germline lookup yields CDR1 MGHDK and CDR2 SYGVNS. This CDR3 is 13 amino acids long. V was shortened by 7 bases and J by 1 base, with 10 bases between the two germline ends. CDR3 amino acids: CASTGFPNTEAFF. CDR3 nucleotide sequence: TGTGCCAGCACAGGGTTCCCGAACACTGAAGCTTTCTTT.

This chain uses TRBV4-3 with TRBJ1-6, with 8 bases matching TRBD1. J lost 0 bases, V lost 4 bases, and 5 bases had no gene match. Germline CDR1 reads LGHNA; CDR2 reads YSLEER. This CDR3 has 17 amino acids. CDR3 nucleotides: TGCGCCAGCAGCCGCGGGGACAGGAGCTCCTATAATTCACCCCTCCACTTT. Protein product: CASSRGDRSSYNSPLHF.

This chain links TRBV7-9 with TRBJ1-6, with D tentatively TRBD1 (5 bases). Trimming took 4 bases from V and 13 from J, leaving 8 bases between them. CDR1 SEHNR and CDR2 FQNEAQ come from the germline V gene (reference sequence). This CDR3 has 11 residues. The chain's CDR3 is CASSSSGPLHF. CDR3 DNA sequence: TGTGCCAGCAGCTCCTCAGGGCCCCTCCACTTT.